Presented here are 23 T cell receptor beta chains from one specimen sequenced in a study of cytomegalovirus exposure and HLA in healthy donors. PCR was performed using 60 Vbeta and 13 Jbeta primers. Sequencing was performed with immunoSEQ multiplex PCR; in TCRdb, only in-frame clones are kept and a portion is missing. Of under 200,000 clones in the sample, about four fifths were seen once. Sequencing was carried out using PBMCs. All receptors derive from a male donor in good health and CMV-seropositive.

This clone turned up a few times. The chain employs TRBV6-5 and TRBJ1-5; D is perhaps TRBD1 (5 bases). The CDR3 has 14 amino acids. The germline CDR1 and CDR2 sequences are MNHEY and SVGAGI. Trimming removed 2 bases from V and 3 bases from J, with 8 bases in between. The CDR3 protein is CASSYGAANQPQHF. In DNA, the CDR3 is TGTGCCAGCAGTTACGGGGCAGCCAATCAGCCCCAGCATTTT.

The rearrangement joins TRBV9 to TRBJ2-6, with D possibly being TRBD2 (5 bases). Trimming removed 7 bases from V and 0 bases from J, with 5 bases in between. The CDR3 has 13 amino acids. The germline gives CDR1 SGDLS, CDR2 YYNGEE. CDR3 sequence (DNA): TGTGCCAGCGGACTCTCTGGGGCCAACGTCCTGACTTTC. Its translation is CASGLSGANVLTF.

CDR3 loop: CASSSRPTANSPLHF. CDR3 nucleotides: TGTGCCAGCAGTTCCAGGCCCACGGCCAATTCACCCCTCCACTTT. The chain employs TRBV6-5 and TRBJ1-6, with D uncertain. The CDR3 length is 15 residues. The V gene lost 4 bases and the J gene lost 7 bases, with 14 bases spanning the gap. The germline V gene encodes CDR1 MNHEY and CDR2 SVGAGI.

V usage is TRBV29-1 and J usage is TRBJ1-1; perhaps TRBD1 as D (5 bases). V shed 6 bases and J shed 1 base, with 12 bases lying between them. Germline V gene data show CDR1 as SQVTM and CDR2 as ANQGSEA. The CDR3 has 13 amino acids. CDR3 DNA sequence: TGCAGCGTCGCCAGGGTAGGGAACACTGAAGCTTTCTTT. Its protein product is CSVARVGNTEAFF.

The gene calls are TRBV9 and TRBJ1-3; no clear D gene. The CDR3 spans 16 residues. V was shortened by 1 base and J by 0 bases, with 11 bases between the two germline ends. Germline V lookup: CDR1 SGDLS, CDR2 YYNGEE. The CDR3 region has the DNA TGTGCCAGCAGCGTATGGGGAGGTGGCTCTGGAAACACCATATATTTT. This encodes CASSVWGGGSGNTIYF.

The chain combines TRBV4-3 with TRBJ2-7, with a weak D call TRBD1 (5 bases). This CDR3 contains 16 residues. CDR1 and CDR2 (germline): LGHNA, YSLEER. The V gene lost 5 bases and the J gene lost 6 bases, with 23 bases spanning the gap. The CDR3 here is CASSSKSPGQVIEQYF. CDR3 bases: TGCGCCAGCAGCTCCAAAAGTCCAGGGCAGGTGATCGAGCAGTACTTC.

The rearrangement joins TRBV30 to TRBJ1-2; TRBD1 matches at 10 bases. J gave up 3 bases and V 7 bases, and 8 bases lay outside the gene matches. The germline V gene encodes CDR1 GTSNPN and CDR2 SVGIG (reference sequence). The CDR3 runs to 14 residues. The CDR3 region is CASTGTGVYYGYTF. CDR3 DNA sequence: TGTGCCTCGACCGGGACAGGGGTTTACTATGGCTACACCTTC.

This rearrangement joins TRBV5-4 to TRBJ1-1, with D perhaps matching TRBD1 (6 bases). The V gene lost 0 bases and the J gene lost 3 bases, with 9 bases spanning the gap. The CDR3 spans 14 residues. In germline, CDR1 is SGHNT, CDR2 YYREEE (reference sequence). The CDR3 nucleotides read TGTGCCAGCAGCTTGGACAGGGTATACACTGAAGCTTTCTTT. As protein: CASSLDRVYTEAFF.

This clone was counted between two and nine times. V and J are TRBV4-1 and TRBJ1-5; D is undetermined. From germline, CDR1 is MGHRA and CDR2 YSYEKL. CDR3 length equals 14 residues. Trimming stripped 4 bases from V and 7 bases from J, with 14 bases between. CDR3 sequence: CASSPGWGGQPQHF. The CDR3 DNA follows: TGCGCCAGCAGCCCCGGGTGGGGAGGCCAGCCCCAGCATTTT.

This clone has a handful of counts. At the DNA level, this CDR3 is encoded by other sequences in the same sample as well. This chain joins TRBV6-1 and TRBJ1-2, with 9 bases that match TRBD1. V shed 6 bases, J shed 3 bases, and the junction held 5 bases outside the gene matches. The germline V gene has CDR1 MNHNS and CDR2 SASEGT. The CDR3 is 14 residues long. In nucleotides, the CDR3 is TGTGCCAGCAGCAGGACAGGGGTGGACTATGGCTACACCTTC. Amino acids: CASSRTGVDYGYTF.

This sequence joins TRBV29-1 and TRBJ2-2, with 9 bases that match TRBD1. Germline loops: CDR1 SQVTM, CDR2 ANQGSEA. V was clipped by 4 bases and J by 6 bases; unmatched bases: 6. CDR3 length: 14 amino acids. This CDR3 reads CSVAPGTGSGELFF. CDR3 DNA sequence: TGCAGCGTTGCGCCCGGGACAGGGTCCGGGGAGCTGTTTTTT.

The V call is TRBV11-2, the J call TRBJ2-7; D is possibly TRBD2 (6 bases). The germline CDR1 and CDR2 sequences are SGHAT and FQNNGV. V lost 4 bases and J lost 2, with 12 bases in between. The CDR3 consists of 14 residues. The CDR3 is CASSSWGVPYEQYF. The CDR3 region has the DNA TGTGCCAGCAGCTCGTGGGGGGTTCCCTACGAGCAGTACTTC.

V gene TRBV9 combines with J gene TRBJ2-7; 8 bases match TRBD2. Per the germline V gene, CDR1 is SGDLS and CDR2 is YYNGEE. V was pared by 4 bases and J by 2 bases, with 5 bases of the junction left unmatched. The CDR3 contains 14 residues. In DNA, the CDR3 is TGTGCCAGCAGCCTGAGCGGGGGACCCTACGAGCAGTACTTC. Its translation is CASSLSGGPYEQYF.

The chain recombines TRBV2 with TRBJ1-5; 7 bases match TRBD1. The CDR3 covers 16 residues. The V gene's germline CDR1 is SNHLY and CDR2 FYNNEI. J lost 6 bases, V lost 4 bases, and 12 bases had no gene match. The CDR3 coding sequence is TGTGCCAGCAGTGTTGATCAGGGGGTAGGTATTCAGCCCCAGCATTTT. Its translation is CASSVDQGVGIQPQHF.

V is TRBV6-6 and J is TRBJ2-2, with D tentatively TRBD1 (5 bases). This CDR3 comprises 14 residues. From germline, CDR1 is MNHNY and CDR2 SVGAGI (reference sequence). V lost 7 bases and J lost 5, with 14 bases in between. The CDR3 DNA reads as TGTGCCAGCATAACAGGCCCCGGTACCGGGGAGCTGTTTTTT. Amino acids: CASITGPGTGELFF.

The V call is TRBV7-9, the J call TRBJ2-1; the D is unclear. Germline-derived CDR1 and CDR2 are SEHNR and FQNEAQ (reference sequence). The CDR3 is made up of 12 amino acids. V was cut by 1 base and J by 9 bases, with 7 bases left in between. Here the CDR3 reads CASSLETGEQFF. The CDR3 coding sequence is TGTGCCAGCAGCTTAGAGACGGGTGAGCAGTTCTTC.

The chain links TRBV9 to TRBJ2-2, with TRBD2 identical over 7 bases. After removal of 0 bases from V and 1 base from J, the junction contained 6 bases not matched to a gene. CDR3 size: 17 residues. CDR1 is SGDLS and CDR2 is YYNGEE in the germline V gene. The CDR3 DNA sequence: TGTGCCAGCAGCGTAGCTGGAACGGGGGGGAACACCGGGGAGCTGTTTTTT. It specifies CASSVAGTGGNTGELFF.

The genes are TRBV7-9 and TRBJ1-1; D gene unclear. There are 14 residues in the CDR3. Germline loops: CDR1 SEHNR, CDR2 FQNEAQ (reference sequence). Trimming cost V 1 base and J 5 bases, with 11 bases left between them. The CDR3 protein is CASSLDGSGTEAFF. The CDR3 DNA sequence: TGTGCCAGCAGCTTAGACGGGTCCGGGACTGAAGCTTTCTTT.

V usage is TRBV2 and J usage is TRBJ2-7, with TRBD2 identical over 7 bases. The CDR3 contains 16 residues. With V trimmed by 5 bases and J by 1 base, 11 bases remained unmatched. The germline gives CDR1 SNHLY, CDR2 FYNNEI. The CDR3 nucleotides read TGTGCCAGCAGTTGGAGACTAGCCGAGTTATCCTACGAGCAGTACTTC. Encoded protein: CASSWRLAELSYEQYF.

The rearrangement links TRBV5-5 to TRBJ2-5; D might be TRBD2 (5 bases). V was clipped by 3 bases and J by 3 bases, with 15 bases between them. The CDR3 runs 15 residues. The germline V gene encodes CDR1 SGHKS and CDR2 YYEKEE (reference sequence). The CDR3, as DNA: TGTGCCAGCAGCTACATGGACTTACTAGAAGAGACCCAGTACTTC. This sequence encodes CASSYMDLLEETQYF.

The chain links TRBV9 to TRBJ2-1; TRBD1 agrees at 11 bases. Germline values: CDR1 SGDLS, CDR2 YYNGEE. The CDR3 runs to 16 residues. V shed 4 bases, J shed 0 bases, and the junction held 3 bases outside the gene matches. CDR3 loop: CASSLGQGASYNEQFF. The DNA for the CDR3 is TGTGCCAGCAGCCTAGGACAGGGGGCCTCCTACAATGAGCAGTTCTTC.

The chain uses TRBV6-5 and TRBJ2-1; TRBD2 aligns across 9 bases. Trimming at V came to 6 bases and at J to 4 bases, leaving 4 bases not matched to a gene. The CDR3 sequence is 14 residues long. In germline, CDR1 is MNHEY, CDR2 SVGAGI. This chain's CDR3 is CASRSGGLYNEQFF. Written as DNA, the CDR3 is TGTGCCAGCAGGAGCGGGGGGTTATACAATGAGCAGTTCTTC.

The chain combines TRBV7-9 with TRBJ1-3; D unresolved. Trimming pared 6 bases from V and 0 bases from J, leaving 9 bases between. This CDR3 is 14 amino acids long. Germline CDR1 and CDR2: SEHNR and FQNEAQ (reference sequence). As DNA, the CDR3 is TGTGCCAGCAGTCCCAGGCTCTCTGGAAACACCATATATTTT. Protein sequence: CASSPRLSGNTIYF. The variable domain in full, with the rest retrieved from reference TRBV7-9 and TRBJ1-3, is DTGVSQNPRHKITKRGQNVTFRCDPISEHNRLYWYRQTLGQGPEFLTYFQNEAQLEKSRLLSDRFSAERPKGSFSTLEIQRTEQGDSAMYLCASSPRLSGNTIYFGEGSWLTVV.